This T cell receptor (beta chain) was identified during a study of blood T cell repertoires in COVID-19. Whole-study context: Whether acute or convalescent, the COVID-19 samples came from the United States, Italy and Spain. The analysed material was cDNA or gDNA that came from T cells, B-cell-depleted T cells, or PBMCs.

The V and J ends lost 3 bases and 1 base respectively, with 11 bases between them. The CDR3 is made up of 15 amino acids. Looked up from germline, CDR1 is SGHRS and CDR2 is YFSETQ. As originally analysed: Reference gene primer amplification yielded estimated nucleated cell counts. Sequencing was performed with immunoSEQ multiplex PCR; in TCRdb, only in-frame clones are kept and a portion is missing. The V and J calls and the clone size are those of that table, but D and trimming were determined from the DNA. The sample holds some 82,000 clones, around 83% seen once. The clonotype comes from a man at least 80 years old with active or convalescent COVID-19. Material for sequencing was peripheral blood. J is TRBJ1-5 and V is TRBV5-1, with D possibly matching TRBD1 (5 bases). As DNA, the CDR3 is TGCGCCAGCAGCTCCCAGGGAGGAAGCAATCAGCCCCAGCATTTT. Protein: CASSSQGGSNQPQHF.